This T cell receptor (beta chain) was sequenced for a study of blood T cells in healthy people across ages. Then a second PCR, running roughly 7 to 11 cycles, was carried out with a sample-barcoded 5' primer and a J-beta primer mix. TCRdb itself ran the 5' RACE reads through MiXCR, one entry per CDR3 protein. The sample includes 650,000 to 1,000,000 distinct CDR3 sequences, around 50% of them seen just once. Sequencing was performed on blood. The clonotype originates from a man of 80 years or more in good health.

The CDR3 nucleotides are TGTGCCAGCAGCTTACCGTTCCAAGAGACCCAGTACTTC. As protein: CASSLPFQETQYF. The rearrangement links TRBV7-2 to TRBJ2-5; D call uncertain. In germline, CDR1 is SGHTA, CDR2 FQGNSA. V lost 2 bases and J lost 1, with 5 bases in between. CDR3 length equals 13 residues.